This T cell receptor beta chain was captured in a study of regulatory T cells in long-lasting Graves disease. As to time point: newly diagnosed GD, antithyroid drugs for less than 3 months. The authors made the TCR library using RNA they extracted from PBMCs. This clonotype showed up many times. This CDR3 comprises 15 residues. Trimming shortened V by 2 bases and J by 2 bases, and 13 bases separated the two germline ends. The germline V gene has CDR1 LNHDA and CDR2 SQIVND (reference sequence). Construction of the TCR beta libraries employed iRepertoire HTBI primers in conjunction with Arm-PCR of CDR3 regions. TCRdb re-analysed the multiplex PCR reads in MiXCR, keeping a single row per CDR3 protein. This table holds 200,000 to 250,000 distinct CDR3 sequences, less than 20% found once. The same sample was also studied in work on T cells in Graves' hyperthyroidism and ophthalmopathy.

The specimen was peripheral blood mononuclear cells (PBMCs), collected at new diagnosis, from a patient treated with antithyroid drugs. J is TRBJ2-7 and V is TRBV19; D call uncertain. The TCR sequence derives from a young woman with Graves disease. The CDR3, as DNA: TGTGCCAGTAGTATATCGCCAGGCCCACCCTACGAGCAGTACTTC. This translates into CASSISPGPPYEQYF.